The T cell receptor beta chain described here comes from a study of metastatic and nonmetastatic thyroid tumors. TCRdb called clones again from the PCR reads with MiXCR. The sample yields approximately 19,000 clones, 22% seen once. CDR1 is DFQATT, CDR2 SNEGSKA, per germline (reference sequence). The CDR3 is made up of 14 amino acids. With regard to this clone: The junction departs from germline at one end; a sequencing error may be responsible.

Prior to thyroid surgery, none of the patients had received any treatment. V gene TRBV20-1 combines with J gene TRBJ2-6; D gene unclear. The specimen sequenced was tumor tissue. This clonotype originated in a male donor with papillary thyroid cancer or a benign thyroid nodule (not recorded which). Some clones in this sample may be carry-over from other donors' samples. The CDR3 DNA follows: TGCAGTGCTATTTTAGGCTCTGGTGCCAACGTCCTGACTTTC. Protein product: CSAILGSGANVLTF.